Listed here are 6 T cell receptor beta chains from one sample, sequenced in a study of blood T cells in healthy people across ages. Combining a sample-barcoded 5' primer with a J-beta primer mix, a second PCR ran for about 7 to 11 cycles. Each CDR3 protein gets one entry after TCRdb re-called the 5' RACE reads with MiXCR. The sample carries about 730,000 distinct CDR3 sequences, 43% recorded once. The sample comprised blood. The origin of the receptors is a woman in her sixties or seventies in good health.

Worth noting for this clonotype: This may be a read error, as it is one base from a much larger clone. The chain joins TRBV27 to TRBJ2-7; D is perhaps TRBD2 (6 bases). Germline V gives CDR1 MNHEY, CDR2 SMNVEV (reference sequence). The CDR3 spans 15 residues. The CDR3 spells CVSSLSEAGHYEQYF. CDR3 bases: TGTGTCAGCAGTTTATCGGAGGCGGGGCACTACGAGCAGTACTTC.

V gene TRBV6-2 or TRBV6-3 combines with J gene TRBJ2-1; D is uncertain. With 0 bases removed from V and 9 bases from J, the gap between germline ends came to 3 bases. Germline V gene lookup returns CDR1 MNHEY and CDR2 SVGEGT. There are 11 residues in the CDR3. DNA for the CDR3: TGTGCCAGCAGTTACTCTCGTGAGCAGTTCTTC. It is translated as CASSYSREQFF.

The chain carries TRBV4-2 and TRBJ1-1; D is possibly TRBD1 (5 bases). The CDR3 is made up of 19 amino acids. V gave up 0 bases and J gave up 4 bases, with 24 bases separating them. The germline V gene encodes CDR1 LGHNA and CDR2 YNFKEQ. The CDR3 loop reads CASSQDDRPGRRMGTEAFF. CDR3 in DNA: TGTGCCAGCAGCCAAGATGACCGGCCAGGGCGCAGGATGGGCACTGAAGCTTTCTTT.

This clonotype has only a few counts. This chain connects TRBV6-4 to TRBJ2-1; TRBD2 matches 9 bases. The ends lost 4 bases at V and 14 bases at J; junction bases unmatched: 15. Per the germline V gene, CDR1 is MRHNA and CDR2 is SNTAGT. CDR3 length: 15 residues. CDR3 amino acids: CASSVSRASGVVKFF. DNA for the CDR3: TGTGCCAGCAGTGTCTCCCGGGCTAGCGGGGTCGTTAAGTTCTTC.

DNA for the CDR3: TGTGCCAGCACGTCGGGGGGGGTTAGCGATGAGCAGTTCTTC. Protein: CASTSGGVSDEQFF. This chain connects TRBV7-2 to TRBJ2-1; TRBD2 aligns across 8 bases. The CDR3 length is 14 residues. Germline V CDR1 and CDR2: SGHTA, FQGNSA. Germline trimming cut 7 bases from V and 8 bases from J; bases unmatched to any gene: 10.

The V gene is TRBV6-4, the J gene TRBJ2-3, with 9 positions matching TRBD1. CDR3 length equals 19 residues. V lost 2 bases and J lost 1; bases outside the gene matches: 13. Looked up from germline, CDR1 is MRHNA and CDR2 is SNTAGT. The DNA for the CDR3 is TGTGCCAGCAGTGACACGACCAATAACAGGGGGCGCCGCACAGATACGCAGTATTTT. Protein sequence: CASSDTTNNRGRRTDTQYF.